This T cell receptor beta chain was sequenced during a study of shared clonotypes between healthy human individuals. The overall study: Plates per donor: three CD4 naive, three CD4 memory, two CD8 naive, one CD8 memory.

Sequenced by immunoSEQ multiplex PCR; TCRdb stores in-frame clones only, minus some. The repertoire has about 2.4 million clones, 90% to 95% of them found once; the top ten carry about 0.34%. Study donors comprised healthy, HIV-negative adults devoid of recent acute infection or vaccination. In germline, CDR1 is SGHAT, CDR2 FQNNGV. Trimming shortened V by 5 bases and J by 2 bases, and 13 bases separated the two germline ends. CDR3 size: 14 residues. This clonotype originated in a man between 18 and 29 years old in good health. Some clones in this sample may be carry-over from other donors' samples. The sample consisted of naive CD4+ T cells from PBMCs. The subset: CD45RA+ positively selected. The V call is TRBV11-2, the J call TRBJ2-7; possibly TRBD2 for D (5 bases). The CDR3 coding sequence is TGTGCCAGCAGCCCAGGACTGTTGACCTACGAGCAGTACTTC. This gives the protein CASSPGLLTYEQYF.